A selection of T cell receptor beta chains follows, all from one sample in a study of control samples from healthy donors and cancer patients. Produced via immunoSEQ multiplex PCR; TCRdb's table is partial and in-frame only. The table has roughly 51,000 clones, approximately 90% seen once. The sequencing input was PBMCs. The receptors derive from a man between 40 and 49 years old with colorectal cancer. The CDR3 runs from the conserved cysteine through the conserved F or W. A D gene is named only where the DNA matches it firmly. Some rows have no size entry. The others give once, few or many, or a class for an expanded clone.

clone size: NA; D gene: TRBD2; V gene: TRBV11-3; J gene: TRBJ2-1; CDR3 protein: CASSLEFRFTSGRAYNEQFF; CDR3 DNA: TGTGCCAGCAGCTTAGAATTTCGGTTTACTAGCGGGAGGGCCTACAATGAGCAGTTCTTC
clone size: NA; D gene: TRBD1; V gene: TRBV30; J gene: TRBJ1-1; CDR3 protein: CAGQTGGAEAFF; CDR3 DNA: TGTGCCGGCCAAACAGGGGGGGCTGAAGCTTTCTTT
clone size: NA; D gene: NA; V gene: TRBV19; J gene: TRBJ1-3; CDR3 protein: CASTHPYRNSGNTIYF; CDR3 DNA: TGTGCCAGTACCCACCCCTACAGGAACTCTGGAAACACCATATATTTT
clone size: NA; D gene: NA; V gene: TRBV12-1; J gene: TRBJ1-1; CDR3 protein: CASSSTGGEGPEAFF; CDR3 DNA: TGTGCCAGCAGCTCGACAGGGGGTGAGGGACCTGAAGCTTTCTTT
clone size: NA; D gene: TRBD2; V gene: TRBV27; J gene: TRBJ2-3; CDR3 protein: CASSLGGIRAKDTQYF; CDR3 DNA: TGTGCCAGCAGCCTCGGGGGGATCAGGGCAAAAGATACGCAGTATTTT
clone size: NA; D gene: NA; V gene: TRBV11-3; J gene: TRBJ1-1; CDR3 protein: CASSTQENTEAFF; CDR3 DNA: TGTGCCAGCAGCACACAGGAGAACACTGAAGCTTTCTTT
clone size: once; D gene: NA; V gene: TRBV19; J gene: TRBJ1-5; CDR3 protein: CASISRGQGRGQPQHF; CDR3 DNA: TGTGCCAGTATCTCCCGAGGTCAGGGACGGGGTCAGCCCCAGCATTTT
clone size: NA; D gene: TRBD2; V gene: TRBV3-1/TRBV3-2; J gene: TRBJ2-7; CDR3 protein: CASSQDTTSGNYEQYF; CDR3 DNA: TGTGCCAGCAGCCAAGATACGACTAGCGGTAACTACGAGCAGTACTTC
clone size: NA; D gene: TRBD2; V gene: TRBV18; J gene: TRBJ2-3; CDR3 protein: CASSPPNTASGADTQYF; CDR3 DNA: TGTGCCAGCTCACCACCAAATACGGCTAGCGGTGCGGATACGCAGTATTTT
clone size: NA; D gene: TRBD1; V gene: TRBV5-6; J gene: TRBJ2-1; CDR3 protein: CASSQTGTGNNEQFF; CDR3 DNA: TGTGCCAGCAGCCAGACCGGGACAGGGAACAATGAGCAGTTCTTC
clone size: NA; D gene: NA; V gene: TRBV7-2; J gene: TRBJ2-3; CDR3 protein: CASRSPLSLDTQYF; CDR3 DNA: TGTGCCTCCCGGTCCCCATTGTCCTTAGATACGCAGTATTTT
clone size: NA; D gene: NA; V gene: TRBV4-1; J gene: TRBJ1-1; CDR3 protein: CASSQEYRAFF; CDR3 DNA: TGCGCCAGCAGCCAAGAATACAGAGCTTTCTTT
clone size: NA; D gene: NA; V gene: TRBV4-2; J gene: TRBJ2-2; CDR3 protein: CASSQQGGTGELFF; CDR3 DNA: TGTGCCAGCAGCCAACAGGGGGGCACCGGGGAGCTGTTTTTT
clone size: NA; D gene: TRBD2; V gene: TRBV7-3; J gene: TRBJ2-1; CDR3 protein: CASSLTSGRYNEQFF; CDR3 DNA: TGTGCCAGCAGCCTTACTAGCGGGAGATACAATGAGCAGTTCTTC
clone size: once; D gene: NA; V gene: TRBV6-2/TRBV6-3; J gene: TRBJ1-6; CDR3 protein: CASSSDQRIQALHF; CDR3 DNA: TGTGCCAGCAGTTCGGACCAACGAATTCAGGCCCTCCACTTT
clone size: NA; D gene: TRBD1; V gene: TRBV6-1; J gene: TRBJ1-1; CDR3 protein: CASSDDRANTEAFF; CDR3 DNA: TGTGCCAGCAGTGACGACAGGGCGAACACTGAAGCTTTCTTT
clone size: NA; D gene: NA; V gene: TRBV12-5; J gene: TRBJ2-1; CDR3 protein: CASAGSQIGSYNEQFF; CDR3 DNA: TGTGCTAGTGCTGGGAGTCAAATTGGTTCCTACAATGAGCAGTTCTTC
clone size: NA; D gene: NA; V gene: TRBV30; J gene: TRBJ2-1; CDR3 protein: CAWSRGYYNEQFF; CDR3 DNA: TGTGCCTGGTCTAGGGGATATTACAATGAGCAGTTCTTC
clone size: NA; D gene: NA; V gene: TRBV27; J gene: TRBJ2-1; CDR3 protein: CARPGSPYNEQFF; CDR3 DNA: TGTGCCAGACCCGGGAGCCCCTACAATGAGCAGTTCTTC
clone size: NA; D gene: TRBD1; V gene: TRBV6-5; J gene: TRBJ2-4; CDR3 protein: CASRTGGGNIQYF; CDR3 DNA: TGTGCCTCCCGGACAGGGGGCGGAAACATTCAGTACTTC
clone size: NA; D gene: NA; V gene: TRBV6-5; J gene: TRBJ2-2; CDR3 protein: CASVKGEAGELFF; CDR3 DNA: TGTGCCAGTGTAAAGGGTGAAGCCGGGGAGCTGTTTTTT
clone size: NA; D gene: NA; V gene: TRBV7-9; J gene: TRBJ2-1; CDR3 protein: CASSPSEYSYNEQFF; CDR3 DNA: TGTGCCAGCAGCCCCTCAGAGTACTCCTACAATGAGCAGTTCTTC
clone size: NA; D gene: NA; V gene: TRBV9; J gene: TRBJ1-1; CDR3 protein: CASSVVGVPGLPEAFF; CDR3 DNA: TGTGCCAGCAGCGTAGTGGGGGTCCCGGGGCTTCCTGAAGCTTTCTTT
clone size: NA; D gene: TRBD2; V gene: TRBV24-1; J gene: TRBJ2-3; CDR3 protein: CATSDDRLAGKDTQYF; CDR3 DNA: TGTGCCACCAGTGATGACAGGCTAGCGGGAAAGGATACGCAGTATTTT
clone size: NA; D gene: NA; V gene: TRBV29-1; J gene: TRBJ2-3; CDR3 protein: CSVDGSTDTQYF; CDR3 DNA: TGCAGCGTTGACGGTAGCACAGATACGCAGTATTTT
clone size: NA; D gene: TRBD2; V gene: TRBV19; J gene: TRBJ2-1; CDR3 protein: CASSILAGAFYNEQFF; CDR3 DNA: TGTGCCAGTAGTATATTGGCGGGAGCGTTCTACAATGAGCAGTTCTTC
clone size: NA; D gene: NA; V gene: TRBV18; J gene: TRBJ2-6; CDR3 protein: CASSPPLSSGANVLTF; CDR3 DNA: TGTGCCAGCTCACCACCGCTGAGCTCTGGGGCCAACGTCCTGACTTTC
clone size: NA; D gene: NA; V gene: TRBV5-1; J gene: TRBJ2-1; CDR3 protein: CASSLAVYGIRNEQFF; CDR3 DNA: TGCGCCAGCAGCTTGGCCGTCTACGGGATTAGGAATGAGCAGTTCTTC
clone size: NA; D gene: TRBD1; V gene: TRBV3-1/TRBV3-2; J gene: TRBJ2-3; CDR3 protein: CASSPGQGYTDTQYF; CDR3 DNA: TGTGCCAGCAGCCCCGGACAGGGGTACACAGATACGCAGTATTTT
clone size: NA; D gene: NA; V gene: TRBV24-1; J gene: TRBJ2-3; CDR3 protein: CATSDGGITDTQYF; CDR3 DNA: TGTGCCACCAGTGATGGAGGGATCACAGATACGCAGTATTTT
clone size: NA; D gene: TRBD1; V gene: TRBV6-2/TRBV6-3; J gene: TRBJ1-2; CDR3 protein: CASSYRTGVRGYTF; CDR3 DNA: TGTGCCAGCAGTTACCGGACAGGGGTGAGAGGCTACACCTTC
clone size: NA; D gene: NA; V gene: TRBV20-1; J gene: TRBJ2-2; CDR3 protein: CSANDIRRNTGELFF; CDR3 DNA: TGCAGTGCTAATGACATTAGGAGGAACACCGGGGAGCTGTTTTTT
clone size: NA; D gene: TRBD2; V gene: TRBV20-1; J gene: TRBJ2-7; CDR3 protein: CSAGGGTEQYF; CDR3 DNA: TGCAGTGCTGGGGGGGGGACCGAGCAGTACTTC
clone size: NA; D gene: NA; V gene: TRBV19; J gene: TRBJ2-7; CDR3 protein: CASSGSYEQYF; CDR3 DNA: TGTGCCAGTAGTGGAAGCTACGAGCAGTACTTC
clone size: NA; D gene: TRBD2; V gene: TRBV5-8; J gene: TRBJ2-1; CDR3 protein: CASSSGLAGGQDEQFF; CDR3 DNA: TGTGCCAGCAGCTCGGGACTAGCGGGGGGGCAGGATGAGCAGTTCTTC
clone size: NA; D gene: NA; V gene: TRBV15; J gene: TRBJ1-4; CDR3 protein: CATSRDYSANEKLFF; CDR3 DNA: TGTGCCACCAGCAGAGATTACAGTGCTAATGAAAAACTGTTTTTT
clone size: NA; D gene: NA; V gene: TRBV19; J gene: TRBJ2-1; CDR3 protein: CASSIEVGMNEQFF; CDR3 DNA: TGTGCCAGTAGTATAGAAGTGGGAATGAATGAGCAGTTCTTC
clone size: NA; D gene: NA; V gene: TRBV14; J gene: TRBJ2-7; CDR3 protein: CASSRLGPYEQYF; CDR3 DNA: TGTGCCAGCAGCCGTCTAGGGCCCTACGAGCAGTACTTC
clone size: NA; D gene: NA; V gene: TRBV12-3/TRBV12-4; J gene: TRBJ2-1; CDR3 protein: CASSPKGGDEQFF; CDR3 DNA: TGTGCCAGCAGCCCGAAGGGTGGAGATGAGCAGTTCTTC
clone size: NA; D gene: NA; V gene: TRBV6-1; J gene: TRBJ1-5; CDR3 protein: CASSSTRDQPQHF; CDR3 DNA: TGTGCCAGCAGCAGCACTCGGGATCAGCCCCAGCATTTT
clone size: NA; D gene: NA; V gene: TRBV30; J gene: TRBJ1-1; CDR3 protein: CAWSPNGYRSIRNTEAFF; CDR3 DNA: TGTGCCTGGAGCCCCAACGGGTACCGAAGCATACGAAACACTGAAGCTTTCTTT
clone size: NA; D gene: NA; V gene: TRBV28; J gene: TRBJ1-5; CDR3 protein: CASSYQDNNQPQHF; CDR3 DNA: TGTGCCAGCAGTTATCAGGACAATAATCAGCCCCAGCATTTT
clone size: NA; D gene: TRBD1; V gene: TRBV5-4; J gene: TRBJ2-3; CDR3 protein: CASSQGTGKHTDTQYF; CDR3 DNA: TGTGCCAGCAGTCAGGGGACAGGAAAACACACAGATACGCAGTATTTT
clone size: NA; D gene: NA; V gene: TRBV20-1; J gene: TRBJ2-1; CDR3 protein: CSARPYNEQFF; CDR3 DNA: TGCAGTGCCCGGCCTTACAATGAGCAGTTCTTC
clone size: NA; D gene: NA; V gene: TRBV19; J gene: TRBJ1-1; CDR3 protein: CASSLDLHTEAFF; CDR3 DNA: TGTGCCAGTAGCTTAGACCTGCACACTGAAGCTTTCTTT
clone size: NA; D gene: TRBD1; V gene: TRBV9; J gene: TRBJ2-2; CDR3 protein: CASSLLGTGVTGELFF; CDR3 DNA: TGTGCCAGCAGCCTCTTGGGGACAGGGGTCACCGGGGAGCTGTTTTTT
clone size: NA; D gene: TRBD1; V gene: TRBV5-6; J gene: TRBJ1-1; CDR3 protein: CASSLLRAGGSEAFF; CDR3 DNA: TGTGCCAGCAGCTTGTTAAGGGCAGGGGGTTCTGAAGCTTTCTTT
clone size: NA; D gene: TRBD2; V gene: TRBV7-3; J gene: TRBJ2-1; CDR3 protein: CASSPGLESNEQFF; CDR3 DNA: TGTGCCAGCAGCCCCGGACTAGAATCGAATGAGCAGTTCTTC
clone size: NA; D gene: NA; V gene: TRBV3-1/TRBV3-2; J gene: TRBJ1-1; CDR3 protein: CASSGRVNTEAFF; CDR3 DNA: TGTGCCAGCAGCGGACGGGTGAACACTGAAGCTTTCTTT
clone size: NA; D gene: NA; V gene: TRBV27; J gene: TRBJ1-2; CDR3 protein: CASSVTGYYGYTF; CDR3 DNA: TGTGCCAGCAGTGTTACAGGTTACTATGGCTACACCTTC